This T cell receptor beta chain was identified in a study of CD8+ T cells in alopecia areata. Study-wide background: Those patients who were treated received oral tofacitinib, which was given at 5 to 10 mg twice daily for moderate-to-severe alopecia areata. Study-level points and caveats: Relative to mice, TCR sharing across patients was less clear, a difference possibly HLA-related. Normal scalp showed lower clonality than lesional scalp, especially alopecia totalis/universalis.

Extracted RNA was reverse transcribed, and the resulting cDNA served as sequencing template. Clones were sequenced by immunoSEQ multiplex PCR, and TCRdb holds only the in-frame ones, with some missing. The data contain 220,000 or so clones, 50% to 70% of them seen just once; the ten biggest clones take up 0.45%. The CDR3 loop spans 15 amino acids. Germline V gene lookup returns CDR1 GTSNPN and CDR2 SVGIG (reference sequence). V lost 4 bases, J lost 4 bases, and 9 bases stayed unmatched. This clone was observed once. What it binds is not known. This TCR was sampled from a human donor with alopecia areata. The source was CD4+ T cells sorted from blood, collected at week 0. The chain links TRBV30 to TRBJ2-1, with 8 bases that match TRBD2. This chain's CDR3 is CAWTLAGSLYNEQFF. The DNA of the CDR3 is TGTGCCTGGACTCTAGCGGGTTCCCTTTACAATGAGCAGTTCTTC. The full variable domain, completed using reference TRBV30 and TRBJ2-1, is SQTIHQWPATLVQPVGSPLSLECTVEGTSNPNLYWYRQAAGRGLQLLFYSVGIGQISSEVPQNLSASRPQDRQFILSSKKLLLSDSGFYLCAWTLAGSLYNEQFFGPGTRLTVL.